This TCR beta chain came from a study of tumor-infiltrating lymphocytes in primary liver carcinoma. Total RNA amounting to about 520 ng was the source from which TCR beta cDNA was made with a constant-region primer. Libraries covering TCR beta were generated through three nested multiplex PCR rounds (using a slightly modified ARM-PCR). Rounds one and two of PCR, each of 9 to 11 cycles, were primed with TRBV1-TRBV30 forward primers and a C-beta reverse primer. TCRdb reprocessed the multiplex PCR reads via MiXCR and lists one record per CDR3 protein. This sample has 30,000 to 40,000 distinct CDR3 sequences, with nearly 75% found just once. This CDR3 is 16 amino acids long. Trimming at V came to 6 bases and at J to 8 bases, leaving 15 bases not matched to a gene. CDR1 and CDR2 (germline): SGHDN, FVKESK. This clonotype has only one observation. DNA and RNA were both co-extracted from approximately 20-30 mg of bulk tissue that had not been sorted.

The clonotype comes from a man between 40 and 49 years old with primary liver carcinoma and hepatitis B virus infection. The chain couples TRBV14 to TRBJ2-1, with 8 bases identical to TRBD2. The source material was liver tumor tissue from sampling region 4. Subset noted: tumor region T4, right-lateral pole. The CDR3 region has the DNA TGTGCCAGCAGTGCCTTAGCGGGGTGGGTAAACGATGAGCAGTTCTTC. Translating it yields CASSALAGWVNDEQFF.